This paragraph covers one T cell receptor beta chain sequence. Amplification of TCR alpha and beta CDR3 regions from RNA used iRepertoire nested multiplex PCR. Via MiXCR, TCRdb re-called the multiplex PCR reads, giving one row per CDR3 protein. The sample lists under 150,000 distinct CDR3 sequences, 39% seen once, with 20% in the top ten. The sample belongs to a study of glioma-infiltrating T cells. V was clipped by 5 bases and J by 1 base, with 14 bases between them. Germline V lookup: CDR1 MNHNS, CDR2 SASEGT. The CDR3 consists of 15 residues. The TCR sequence derives from a human donor with low-grade glioma or glioblastoma, undergoing nonglioma brain surgery, or in good health (not recorded which). Sequenced: glioma tissue, nonneoplastic brain tissue, or PBMCs (not recorded which). The chain combines TRBV6-1 with TRBJ1-2; D unclear. The CDR3 protein is CASSRADALNYGYTF. Written as DNA, the CDR3 is TGTGCCAGCAGTCGAGCGGACGCCCTTAACTATGGCTACACCTTC.